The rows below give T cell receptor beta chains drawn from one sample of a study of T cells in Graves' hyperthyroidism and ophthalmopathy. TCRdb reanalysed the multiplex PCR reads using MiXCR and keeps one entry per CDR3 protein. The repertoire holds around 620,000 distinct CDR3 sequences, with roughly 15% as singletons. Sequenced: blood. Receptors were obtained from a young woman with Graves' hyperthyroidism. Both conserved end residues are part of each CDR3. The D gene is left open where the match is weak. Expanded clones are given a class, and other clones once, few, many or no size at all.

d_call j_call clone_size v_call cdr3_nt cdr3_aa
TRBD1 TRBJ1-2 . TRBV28 TGTGCCAGCAGTCTTTTATGGACAGGGGGCGTCTATGGCTACACCTTC CASSLLWTGGVYGYTF
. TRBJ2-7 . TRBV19 TGTGCCAGTAGTATTATAGGCCGGGACGAGCAGTACTTC CASSIIGRDEQYF
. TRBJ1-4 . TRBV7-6 TGTGCCAGCAGCTTAGTAGAGGGATGGGCTGCAACTAATGAAAAACTGTTTTTT CASSLVEGWAATNEKLFF
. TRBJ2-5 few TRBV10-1 TGCGCCAGCAGTCAAGGGACCAAGGGGGAGACCCAGTACTTC CASSQGTKGETQYF
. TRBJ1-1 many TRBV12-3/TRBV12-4 TGTGCCAGCAGTTTTAGGCGGGGGTGGACTGAAGCTTTCTTT CASSFRRGWTEAFF
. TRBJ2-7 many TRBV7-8 TGTGCCAGCAGCTTGACAGAGTACGAGCAGTACTTC CASSLTEYEQYF
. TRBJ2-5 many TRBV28 TGTGCCAGCAGTTTCCGGGCCCAAGAGACCCAGTACTTC CASSFRAQETQYF
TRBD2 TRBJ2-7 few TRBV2 TGTGCCAGCAGGGATCTAGCGGGAGCGCCCTACGAGCAGTACTTC CASRDLAGAPYEQYF
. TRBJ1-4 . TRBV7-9 TGTGCCAGCAGCTTAAGTTTTTTGGGGGCAACTAATGAAAAACTGTTTTTT CASSLSFLGATNEKLFF
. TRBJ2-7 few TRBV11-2 TGTGCCAGCAGCTTAGTAAACGGGCCTGGGGCCCCAAACTACGAGCAGTACTTC CASSLVNGPGAPNYEQYF
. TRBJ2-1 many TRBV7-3 TGTGCCAGCAGCTTTCAGGCAGGGGCCCTAGGTGGGCAGTTCTTC CASSFQAGALGGQFF
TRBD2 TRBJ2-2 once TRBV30 TGTGCCTGGAAAGCGGGATTTGATACCGGGGAGCTGTTTTTT CAWKAGFDTGELFF
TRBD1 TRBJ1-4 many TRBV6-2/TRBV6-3 TGTGCCAGCAGTAACATACCGGGACAGGGTGGAAAACTGTTTTTT CASSNIPGQGGKLFF
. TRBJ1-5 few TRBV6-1 TGTGCCAGCAGGGAAACGGGGAATCAGCCCCAGCATTTT CASRETGNQPQHF
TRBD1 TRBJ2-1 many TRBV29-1 TGCAGCGTACCCGGGACAGGGGCCTACAATGAGCAGTTCTTC CSVPGTGAYNEQFF
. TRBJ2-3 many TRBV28 TGTGCCAGCAGTTTAGGGGGGGGCAGAGATACGCAGTATTTT CASSLGGGRDTQYF
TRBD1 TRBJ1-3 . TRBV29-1 TGCAGCGTACGGACAGGCCCTGGAAACACCATATATTTT CSVRTGPGNTIYF
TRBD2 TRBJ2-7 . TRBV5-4 TGTGCCAGCAGCTTGAAAGGACTAGCGGGCGTGGGGTACGAGCAGTACTTC CASSLKGLAGVGYEQYF
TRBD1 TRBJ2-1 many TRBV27 TGTGCCAGCAGTGCCACGGGACAGGGGAGAAAGTCAAATGAGCAGTTCTTC CASSATGQGRKSNEQFF
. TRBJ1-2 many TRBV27 TGTGCCAGCAGTTTTAGGGGGGCGAGAGGCTACACCTTC CASSFRGARGYTF
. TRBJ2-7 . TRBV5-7 TGTGCCAGCAGCTTGGTAGTTTTCTCCTACGAGCAGTACTTC CASSLVVFSYEQYF
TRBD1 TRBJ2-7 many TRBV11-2 TGTGCCAGCAGCTTACAACAGGGGCCCTACGAGCAGTACTTC CASSLQQGPYEQYF
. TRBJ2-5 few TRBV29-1 TGCAGCGTTTACATAGATCAAGAGACCCAGTACTTC CSVYIDQETQYF
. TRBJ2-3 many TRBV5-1 TGCGCCAGCAGCTTGTCGCAACTCGACACAGATACGCAGTATTTT CASSLSQLDTDTQYF
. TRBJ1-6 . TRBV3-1 TGTGCCAGCAGCCAAGGAGTTGTTCAAGCGCCCCTCCACTTT CASSQGVVQAPLHF
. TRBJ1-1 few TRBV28 TGTGCCAGCAGTTTTTTTACGAACACTGAAGCTTTCTTT CASSFFTNTEAFF
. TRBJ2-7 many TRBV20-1 TGCAGTGCTGACAACTACGAGCAGTACTTC CSADNYEQYF
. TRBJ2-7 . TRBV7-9 TGTGCCAGCAGCCAGGGACTTTTGTCCTACGAGCAGTACTTC CASSQGLLSYEQYF
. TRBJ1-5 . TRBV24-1 TGTGCCACCAGTGATTTAAGTTTGCGGGGTTTGGATCAGCCCCAGCATTTT CATSDLSLRGLDQPQHF
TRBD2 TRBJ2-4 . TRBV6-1 TGTGCCAGCGGAATGTCTAGCGGGAGGGATGGTATCATTCAGTACTTC CASGMSSGRDGIIQYF
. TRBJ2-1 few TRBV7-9 TGTGCCAGCAGCTTATCAGCAGGGCACAATGAGCAGTTCTTC CASSLSAGHNEQFF
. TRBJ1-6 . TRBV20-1 TGCAGTGCTAGCGACAGGATTAGCTCCTATAATTCACCCCTCCACTTT CSASDRISSYNSPLHF
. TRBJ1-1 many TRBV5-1 TGCGCCAGCAGCCCGGTCGGGCAGGATGAAGCTTTCTTT CASSPVGQDEAFF
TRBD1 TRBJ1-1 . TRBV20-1 TGCAGTGCTAGAGATGACAGGGGGCAGGTCGATTTCTTT CSARDDRGQVDFF
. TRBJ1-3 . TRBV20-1 TGCAGTGCTAGAGATCCCAGGGCGGGAAACACCATATATTTT CSARDPRAGNTIYF
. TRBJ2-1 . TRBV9 TGTGCCAGCAAGGGAGCTTCGGGGGAGCAGTTCTTC CASKGASGEQFF
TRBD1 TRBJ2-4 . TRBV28 TGTGCCAGCGGCCATGGGACAGGGAGAGAAAACATTCAGTACTTC CASGHGTGRENIQYF
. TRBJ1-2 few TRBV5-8 TGTGCCAGCAGCAAAGTCGGTGGGCGCCCCCATGGCTACACCTTC CASSKVGGRPHGYTF
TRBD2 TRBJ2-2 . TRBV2 TGTGCCAGCAATACCGGGACTAGCGTAGGAACCGGGGAGCTGTTTTTT CASNTGTSVGTGELFF
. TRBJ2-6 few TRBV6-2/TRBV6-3 TGTGCCAGCAGAGGGGTCAGCTCTGGGGCCAACGTCCTGACTTTC CASRGVSSGANVLTF
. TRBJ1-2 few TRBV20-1 TGCAGTGTAAAAAGACCCGGGGGCTATGGCTACACCTTC CSVKRPGGYGYTF
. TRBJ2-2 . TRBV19 TGTGCCAGTAGCAAGACTAGTTTAGTCGGGGAGCTGTTTTTT CASSKTSLVGELFF
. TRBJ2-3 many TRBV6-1 TGTGCCAGCAGACCAGGACAGAGCACAGATACGCAGTATTTT CASRPGQSTDTQYF
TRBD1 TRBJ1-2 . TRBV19 TGTGCCAGTACTCCAACAGGGGGGTCTAACGGCTACACCTTC CASTPTGGSNGYTF
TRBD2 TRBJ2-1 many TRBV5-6 TGTGCCAGCAGCCGAGGACTAGCAAGGTCGAGTGAGCAGTTCTTC CASSRGLARSSEQFF
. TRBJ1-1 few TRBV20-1 TGCAGGATAGGTGGCACTGAAACTTTCTTT CRIGGTETFF
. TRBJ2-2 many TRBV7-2 TGTGCCAGCAGTCATGGACTGAACACCGGGGAGCTGTTTTTT CASSHGLNTGELFF
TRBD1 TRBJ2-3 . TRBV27 TGTGCCAGCAGTGAGGACAGGGGGAAAAGAGTGTTCTTC CASSEDRGKRVFF